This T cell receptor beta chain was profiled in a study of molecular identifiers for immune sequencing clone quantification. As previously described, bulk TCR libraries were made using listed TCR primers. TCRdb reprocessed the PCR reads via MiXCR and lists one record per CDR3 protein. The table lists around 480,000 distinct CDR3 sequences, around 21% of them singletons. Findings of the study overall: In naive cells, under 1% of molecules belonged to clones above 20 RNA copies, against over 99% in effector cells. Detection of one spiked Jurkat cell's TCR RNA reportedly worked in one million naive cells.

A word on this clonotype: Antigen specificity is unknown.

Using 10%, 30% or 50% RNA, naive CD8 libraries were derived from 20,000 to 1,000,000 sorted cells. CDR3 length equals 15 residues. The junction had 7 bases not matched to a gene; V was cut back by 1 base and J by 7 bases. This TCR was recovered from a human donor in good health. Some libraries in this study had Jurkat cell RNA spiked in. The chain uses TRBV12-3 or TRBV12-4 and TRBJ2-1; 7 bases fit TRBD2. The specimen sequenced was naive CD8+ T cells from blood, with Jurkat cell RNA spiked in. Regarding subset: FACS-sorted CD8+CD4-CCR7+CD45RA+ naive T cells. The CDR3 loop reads CASSLGAGIGNEQFF. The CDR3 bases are TGTGCCAGCAGTTTAGGAGCGGGGATAGGTAATGAGCAGTTCTTC.